This T cell receptor (beta chain) emerged from a study of cytomegalovirus exposure and HLA in healthy donors. Study as a whole: Of the donors genotyped, approximately 400 in all, 75% to 85% fell in the Caucasian-associated ancestry cluster.

Points from the study as a whole: In an earlier analysis, productive rearrangement rates for most beta V segments clustered near 87% or 30%. Per a later analysis, 15,000 to 20,000 TCR beta sequences showed association with HLA alleles at 0.05 false discovery rate.

Amplification used 60 Vbeta primers and 13 Jbeta primers. Assay used: immunoSEQ multiplex PCR; TCRdb lists only in-frame clones, some missing. Recorded for this sample: around 200,000 clones. As for this clone: Its antigen is unidentified.

Looked up from germline, CDR1 is SGDLS and CDR2 is YYNGEE. This CDR3 is built from 15 residues. The trim removed 3 bases at V and 3 bases at J, leaving 4 bases unmatched. The V call is TRBV9, the J call TRBJ2-5; 11 nucleotides align to TRBD2. Sequencing was carried out using PBMCs. This TCR was recovered from a woman aged 25 to 45 in good health and CMV-seropositive. CDR3 in DNA: TGTGCCAGCAGCGGTCAGGGACTAGCGGAAGAGACCCAGTACTTC. It specifies CASSGQGLAEETQYF.